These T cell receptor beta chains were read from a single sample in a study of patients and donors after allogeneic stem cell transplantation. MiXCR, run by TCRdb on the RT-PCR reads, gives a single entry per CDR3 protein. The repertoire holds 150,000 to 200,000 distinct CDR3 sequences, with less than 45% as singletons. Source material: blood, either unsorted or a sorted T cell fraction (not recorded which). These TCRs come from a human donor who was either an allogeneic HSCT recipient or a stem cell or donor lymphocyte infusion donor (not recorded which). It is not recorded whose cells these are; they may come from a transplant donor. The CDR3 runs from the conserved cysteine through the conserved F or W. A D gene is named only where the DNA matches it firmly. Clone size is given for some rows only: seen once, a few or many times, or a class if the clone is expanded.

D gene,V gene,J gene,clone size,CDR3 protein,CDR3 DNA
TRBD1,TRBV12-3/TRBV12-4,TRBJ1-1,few,CASSLLGQSTEAFF,TGTGCCAGCAGTTTATTGGGACAGAGCACTGAAGCTTTCTTT
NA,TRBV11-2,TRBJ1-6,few,CASSSGQPSYNSPLHF,TGTGCCAGCAGCTCTGGACAGCCCTCCTATAATTCACCCCTCCACTTT
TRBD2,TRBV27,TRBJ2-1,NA,CASSPIPGGGFF,TGTGCCAGCAGTCCGATACCGGGAGGGGGGTTCTTC
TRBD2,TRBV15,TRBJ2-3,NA,CATSLSTSGRDF,TGTGCCACCAGCCTATCTACTAGCGGGAGGGATTTT
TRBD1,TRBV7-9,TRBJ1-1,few,CASSFPTGVEAFF,TGTGCCAGCAGCTTTCCCACAGGGGTTGAAGCTTTCTTT
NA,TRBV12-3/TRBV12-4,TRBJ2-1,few,CASSGLKRPYNEQFF,TGTGCCAGCAGTGGGCTGAAGCGGCCCTACAATGAGCAGTTCTTC
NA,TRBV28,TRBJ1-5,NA,CASSPPTLQEGSNQPQHF,TGTGCCAGCAGTCCACCCACCTTACAGGAAGGAAGCAATCAGCCCCAGCATTTT
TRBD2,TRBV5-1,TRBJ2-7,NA,CASSSTAGLAGLEQYF,TGCGCCAGCAGCTCAACCGCCGGACTAGCGGGACTCGAGCAGTACTTC
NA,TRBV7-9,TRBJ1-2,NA,CASSPLEVNYGYTF,TGTGCCAGCAGCCCCCTCGAGGTTAACTATGGCTACACCTTC
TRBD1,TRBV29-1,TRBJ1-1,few,CSVVGGQQMNTEAFF,TGCAGCGTTGTGGGGGGACAGCAAATGAACACTGAAGCTTTCTTT
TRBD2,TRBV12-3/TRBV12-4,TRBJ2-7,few,CASSATSEFTYEQYF,TGTGCCAGCAGTGCCACTAGCGAGTTTACCTACGAGCAGTACTTC
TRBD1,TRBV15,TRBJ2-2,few,CATSLGQGRHGELFF,TGTGCCACCAGCCTGGGACAGGGAAGGCACGGGGAGCTGTTTTTT
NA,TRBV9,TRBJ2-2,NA,CASSVVEGQHTGELFF,TGTGCCAGCAGCGTAGTCGAGGGGCAGCATACCGGGGAGCTGTTTTTT
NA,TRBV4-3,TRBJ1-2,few,CASSQAPLWRNYGYTF,TGCGCCAGCAGCCAAGCCCCGCTATGGAGGAACTATGGCTACACCTTC
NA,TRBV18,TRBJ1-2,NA,CASSPRQSANYGYTF,TGTGCCAGCTCACCAAGACAGTCAGCTAACTATGGCTACACCTTC
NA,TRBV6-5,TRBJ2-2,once,CASSTGLINTGELFF,TGTGCCAGCAGCACCGGACTTATTAACACCGGGGAGCTGTTTTTT
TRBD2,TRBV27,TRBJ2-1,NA,CASSWGSGRILSNEQFF,TGTGCCAGCAGTTGGGGTAGCGGGAGGATTCTTTCCAATGAGCAGTTCTTC
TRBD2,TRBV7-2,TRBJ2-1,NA,CASSLIERGEQFF,TGTGCCAGCAGCTTAATTGAGCGGGGTGAGCAGTTCTTC
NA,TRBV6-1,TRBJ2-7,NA,CASSEGTVRTYEQYF,TGTGCCAGCAGTGAAGGGACCGTCCGAACCTACGAGCAGTACTTC
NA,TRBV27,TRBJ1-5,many,CASSSDSYGPQHF,TGTGCCAGCAGTTCCGACAGTTATGGGCCCCAGCATTTT
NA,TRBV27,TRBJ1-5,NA,CASSNSNQPQHF,TGTGCCAGCAGTAATAGCAATCAGCCCCAGCATTTT
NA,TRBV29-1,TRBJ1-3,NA,CSVEGGALSRNTIYF,TGCAGCGTTGAGGGGGGCGCACTATCTCGAAACACCATATATTTT
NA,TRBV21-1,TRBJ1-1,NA,CASSPRTGDHTEAFF,TGTGCCAGCAGCCCGCGGACAGGGGATCACACTGAAGCTTTCTTT
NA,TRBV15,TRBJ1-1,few,CATSRAGYDTEAFF,TGTGCCACCAGCAGAGCAGGGTATGACACTGAAGCTTTCTTT
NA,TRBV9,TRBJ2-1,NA,CASGGPPYNEQFF,TGTGCCAGCGGGGGGCCTCCTTACAATGAGCAGTTCTTC
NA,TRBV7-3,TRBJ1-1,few,CASSLNRAVGTEAFF,TGTGCCAGCAGCTTAAACAGGGCCGTTGGCACTGAAGCTTTCTTT
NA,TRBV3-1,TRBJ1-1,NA,CASSQVRQSEAFF,TGTGCCAGCAGCCAAGTCCGACAGTCTGAAGCTTTCTTT
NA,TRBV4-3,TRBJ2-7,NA,CASSHTGAGSYEQYF,TGCGCCAGCAGCCACACAGGGGCGGGGTCCTACGAGCAGTACTTC
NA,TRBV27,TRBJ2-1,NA,CASSLSRGGRYNEQFF,TGTGCCAGCAGTTTATCGAGAGGGGGTCGATACAATGAGCAGTTCTTC
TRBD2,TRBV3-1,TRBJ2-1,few,CASSPRASGYNEQFF,TGTGCCAGCAGCCCGAGGGCTAGCGGCTACAATGAGCAGTTCTTC
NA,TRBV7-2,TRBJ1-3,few,CATEKPGGEEGNTIYF,TGTGCCACCGAAAAACCGGGGGGGGAAGAGGGAAACACCATATATTTT
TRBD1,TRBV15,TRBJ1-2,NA,CATSRVRQGGGYTF,TGTGCCACCAGCAGAGTTAGGCAGGGGGGTGGCTACACCTTC
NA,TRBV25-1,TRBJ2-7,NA,CASSEVGAGRTPREQYF,TGTGCCAGCAGTGAGGTTGGGGCAGGGAGGACCCCTAGAGAGCAGTACTTC
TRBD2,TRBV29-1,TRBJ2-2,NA,CSVGASGRMAGELFF,TGCAGCGTTGGGGCTAGCGGGAGAATGGCCGGGGAGCTGTTTTTT
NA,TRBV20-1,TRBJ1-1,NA,CSASREVAGDAFF,TGCAGTGCTAGCCGGGAAGTAGCAGGGGACGCTTTCTTT
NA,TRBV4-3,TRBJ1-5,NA,CASSQDPLNGNQPQHF,TGCGCCAGCAGCCAAGACCCTCTAAATGGGAATCAGCCCCAGCATTTT
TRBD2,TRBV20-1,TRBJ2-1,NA,CSAYLLGEGSSYNEQFF,TGCAGTGCATACCTTTTGGGGGAGGGGAGCTCCTACAATGAGCAGTTCTTC
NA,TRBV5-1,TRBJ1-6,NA,CASSLAGRERSPLHF,TGCGCCAGCAGCTTGGCCGGCAGGGAGAGATCACCCCTCCACTTT
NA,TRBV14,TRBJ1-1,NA,CASSHHSYGVGYTEAFF,TGTGCCAGCAGCCACCACAGTTACGGGGTTGGGTACACTGAAGCTTTCTTT
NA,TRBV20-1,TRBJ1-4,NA,CSARAPGVPNEKLFF,TGCAGTGCTAGGGCACCAGGGGTCCCTAATGAAAAACTGTTTTTT
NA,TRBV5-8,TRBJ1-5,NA,CASSLAGGENQPQHF,TGTGCCAGCAGCTTGGCGGGGGGAGAGAATCAGCCCCAGCATTTT
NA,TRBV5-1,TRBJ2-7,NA,CASSRTALSSYEQYF,TGCGCCAGCAGCCGGACGGCGTTAAGCTCCTACGAGCAGTACTTC
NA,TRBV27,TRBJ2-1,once,CASSPLYWETQFF,TGTGCCAGCAGCCCACTATATTGGGAGACCCAGTTCTTC
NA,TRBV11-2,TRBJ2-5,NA,CASSTTSDFLETQYF,TGTGCCAGCAGCACTACATCCGACTTTTTGGAGACCCAGTACTTC
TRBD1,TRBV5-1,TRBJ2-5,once,CASTPGGRGETQYF,TGCGCCAGCACCCCAGGGGGAAGGGGAGAGACCCAGTACTTC
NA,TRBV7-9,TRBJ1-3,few,CASSYTPTSGNTIYF,TGTGCCAGCAGCTACACGCCGACCTCTGGAAACACCATATATTTT